This entry lists 28 T cell receptor beta chains sequenced from one sample in a study of post-analysis software for immune sequencing data. Tagging with unique molecular identifiers was a feature of the TCR beta cDNA libraries. TCRdb reprocessed the PCR reads via MiXCR and lists one record per CDR3 protein. The repertoire has 740,000 or so distinct CDR3 sequences, approximately 53% of them found once; the top ten carry roughly 4.4%. Study results and caveats: Patients used a handful of TRBV segments, including TRBV5-6, TRBV5-1 and TRBV20-1, more often than controls.

These TCRs' antigens remain unknown. Material: blood. These receptors came from a girl aged 5-17 years with multiple sclerosis.

This chain links TRBV7-3 with TRBJ1-1, with 7 bases that match TRBD1. CDR3 length: 16 amino acids. The trim removed 4 bases at V and 4 bases at J, leaving 12 bases unmatched. Looked up from germline, CDR1 is SGHTA and CDR2 is FQGTGA. The DNA of the CDR3 is TGTGCCAGCAGCTCCCGACGGGCAGGGGGGGCCACTGAAGCTTTCTTT. It translates to CASSSRRAGGATEAFF.

For this clonotype: No conserved phenylalanine or tryptophan ends this CDR3, so it is likely a read error. The V and J genes are TRBV6-5 and TRBJ1-1; D not resolved. This CDR3 comprises 15 residues. The germline V gene encodes CDR1 MNHEY and CDR2 SVGAGI. V was pared by 0 bases and J by 1 base, with 9 bases between. The CDR3 here is CASSYSPGPNTEAFL. The CDR3 DNA is TGTGCCAGCAGTTACTCTCCGGGCCCGAACACTGAAGCTTTCTTG.

The chain is built from TRBV5-6 and TRBJ2-1; 9 bases agree with TRBD2. The V gene's germline CDR1 is SGHDT and CDR2 YYEEEE. This CDR3 spans 18 amino acids. J was trimmed by 0 bases and V by 1 base; bases with no gene match: 8. Written as DNA, the CDR3 is TGTGCCAGCAGCTTGCGGTTTAGCGGGGGTCACTCCTACAATGAGCAGTTCTTC. Protein: CASSLRFSGGHSYNEQFF.

This clonotype appeared a few times. The chain is built from TRBV29-1 and TRBJ2-5; TRBD2 matches at 10 bases. V dropped 7 bases and J dropped 10; count of bases not matched to a gene: 12. Germline CDR1 SQVTM, CDR2 ANQGSEA. The CDR3 totals 13 residues. The CDR3 here is CSGSLAGAEDQYF. The CDR3 DNA is TGCAGCGGGAGCCTAGCGGGGGCCGAGGACCAGTACTTC.

Only a few counts were recorded for this clonotype. The chain couples TRBV29-1 to TRBJ2-1; 7 nucleotides agree with TRBD1. Germline V gives CDR1 SQVTM, CDR2 ANQGSEA. Trimming took 3 bases from V and 8 from J; bases not matched to a gene: 7. CDR3 length: 13 amino acids. CDR3 sequence reads: CSVDTGVEDEQFF. CDR3 in DNA: TGCAGCGTTGACACAGGGGTTGAGGATGAGCAGTTCTTC.

This chain's CDR3 is CAISESGRSGQTYEQYF. The CDR3 DNA sequence: TGTGCCATCAGTGAGTCGGGGCGTTCGGGACAAACGTACGAGCAGTACTTC. The rearrangement joins TRBV10-3 to TRBJ2-4, with D possibly TRBD1 on 6 matching bases. The last part of the DNA fits TRBJ2-7 better; the J call may be wrong. Germline values: CDR1 ENHRY, CDR2 SYGVKD. This CDR3 spans 17 amino acids.

This chain connects TRBV10-2 to TRBJ2-4, with D possibly being TRBD1 or TRBD2 (6 bases each). Germline V CDR1 and CDR2: WSHSY, SAAADI. There are 15 residues in the CDR3. V dropped 5 bases and J dropped 2 bases, with 13 bases sitting between them. CDR3 sequence reads: CASSNPGGPKNIQYF. The CDR3 DNA is TGCGCCAGCAGTAACCCTGGGGGGCCCAAAAACATTCAGTACTTC.

There are a few counts of this clonotype. The chain couples TRBV7-6 to TRBJ2-7; 9 bases fit TRBD2. V shed 5 bases and J 0 bases; nucleotides not matched to a gene: 11. The germline CDR1 and CDR2 sequences are SGHVS and FNYEAQ. The CDR3 sequence is 17 residues long. The CDR3 sequence: CASSPFGFSGSSYEQYF. In DNA form, the CDR3 reads TGTGCCAGCAGCCCATTCGGTTTTAGCGGGAGCTCCTACGAGCAGTACTTC.

V usage is TRBV30 and J usage is TRBJ2-7; 8 nucleotides line up with TRBD1. CDR3 size: 12 residues. V trimming: 2 bases; J trimming: 3 bases; junction bases outside the gene matches: 0. Germline V gene data show CDR1 as GTSNPN and CDR2 as SVGIG (reference sequence). The CDR3 region has the DNA TGTGCCTGGAGTACAGGGGGCTACGAGCAGTACTTC. Amino acids: CAWSTGGYEQYF. Using reference TRBV30 and TRBJ2-7 for the parts outside the CDR3, the full variable domain is SQTIHQWPATLVQPVGSPLSLECTVEGTSNPNLYWYRQAAGRGLQLLFYSVGIGQISSEVPQNLSASRPQDRQFILSSKKLLLSDSGFYLCAWSTGGYEQYFGPGTRLTVT.

CDR3 sequence (DNA): TGCAGTGCGAGGGGGACCCAGACTTACGAGCAGTACTTC. Its protein product is CSARGTQTYEQYF. V and J are TRBV20-1 and TRBJ2-4; D perhaps matches TRBD1 (6 bases). The last part of the DNA fits TRBJ2-7 better; the J call may be wrong. The germline gives CDR1 DFQATT, CDR2 SNEGSKA (reference sequence). This CDR3 contains 13 residues.

CDR3 sequence (DNA): TGTGCCAGCAGCGTGGACAGCATCCAAGAGACCCAGTACTTC. Amino acids: CASSVDSIQETQYF. The chain carries TRBV9 and TRBJ2-5, with D maybe TRBD1 (6 bases). This CDR3 is 14 amino acids long. Trimming removed 2 bases at V and 1 base at J, with 9 bases between. Germline V CDR1 and CDR2: SGDLS, YYNGEE.

V and J are TRBV29-1 and TRBJ2-5; TRBD1 aligns across 7 bases. The V segment lost 6 bases and the J segment 5 bases; nucleotides outside the gene matches: 9. The germline CDR1 and CDR2 sequences are SQVTM and ANQGSEA. The CDR3 loop spans 13 amino acids. The CDR3 here is CSVPPTGMETQYF. In DNA form, the CDR3 reads TGCAGCGTCCCCCCGACAGGGATGGAGACCCAGTACTTC.

The chain recombines TRBV12-3 or TRBV12-4 with TRBJ2-1; TRBD2 aligns across 10 bases. V lost 4 bases, J lost 3 bases, and 15 bases stayed unmatched. This CDR3 contains 19 residues. CDR3 in amino acids: CASSSFPPGLASHYNEQFF. The CDR3 DNA sequence: TGTGCCAGCAGTTCGTTCCCCCCGGGACTAGCGTCACACTACAATGAGCAGTTCTTC.

J is TRBJ2-5 and V is TRBV20-1; 12 nucleotides align to TRBD2. J lost 4 bases, V lost 6 bases, and 18 bases had no gene match. Germline-derived CDR1 and CDR2 are DFQATT and SNEGSKA (reference sequence). CDR3 size: 18 residues. The CDR3 nucleotides read TGCAGTGCAAGAAGAGCCTGGACTAGCGGGAAGCTTCCAGAGACCCAGTACTTC. This translates into CSARRAWTSGKLPETQYF.

This chain connects TRBV29-1 to TRBJ2-7, with 11 nucleotides matching TRBD1. Germline CDR1 is SQVTM and CDR2 is ANQGSEA. The trim removed 6 bases at V and 2 bases at J, leaving 9 bases unmatched. The CDR3 runs to 15 residues. The CDR3 nucleotides are TGCAGCGTCCGGACAGGGGGCTCTTCGGCCTACGAGCAGTACTTC. Residues: CSVRTGGSSAYEQYF.

The count of this clonotype is one. The rearrangement uses TRBV27 and TRBJ1-2; TRBD1 agrees at 7 bases. The J segment lost 3 bases and the V segment lost 5 bases, leaving 3 bases of the junction unmatched. The CDR3 consists of 13 residues. CDR1 is MNHEY and CDR2 is SMNVEV in the germline V gene (reference sequence). This CDR3 reads CASSGTAYYGYTF. CDR3 DNA: TGTGCCAGCAGTGGGACAGCATACTATGGCTACACCTTC.

This chain connects TRBV6-1 to TRBJ2-1; D unclear. The CDR3 is 13 amino acids. The V gene's germline CDR1 is MNHNS and CDR2 SASEGT. Trimming shortened V by 0 bases and J by 10 bases, and 10 bases separated the two germline ends. The CDR3 loop reads CASSEADHEEQFF. CDR3 DNA sequence: TGTGCCAGCAGTGAAGCGGACCATGAGGAGCAGTTCTTC.

This clonotype came up a few times. The chain uses TRBV12-3 or TRBV12-4 and TRBJ2-1, with D maybe TRBD2 (5 bases). There are 16 residues in the CDR3. V was shortened by 2 bases and J by 1 base, with 12 bases between the two germline ends. Here the CDR3 DNA reads TGTGCCAGCAGTTTACAGGCGGGCGTATCCTACAATGAGCAGTTCTTC. This sequence encodes CASSLQAGVSYNEQFF.

This clonotype was counted only a few times. A read error may account for a junction end that differs from germline. The chain joins TRBV20-1 to TRBJ2-1; 7 positions match TRBD2. From germline, CDR1 is DFQATT and CDR2 SNEGSKA (reference sequence). CDR3 length equals 16 residues. The CDR3 coding sequence is TGCAGTGCTAGGGGAGGGCTAGCGGTACCCTACACTGAGCAGTTCTTC. This encodes CSARGGLAVPYTEQFF.

This clonotype was seen repeatedly, ten times or more. The genes are TRBV4-2 and TRBJ2-3; 10 bases agree with TRBD2. V shed 0 bases, J shed 4 bases, and the junction held 7 bases outside the gene matches. The CDR3 consists of 17 residues. CDR1 and CDR2 (germline): LGHNA, YNFKEQ. Written as DNA, the CDR3 is TGTGCCAGCAGCCAAGAAATCGGAGCGGGAGGGCCAGATACGCAGTATTTT. Translated: CASSQEIGAGGPDTQYF.

This chain uses TRBV5-1 with TRBJ1-4; D unclear. V lost 0 bases and J lost 12, with 12 bases in between. Germline V CDR1 and CDR2: SGHRS, YFSETQ. CDR3 length: 13 residues. The CDR3 loop is CASSLGSGGQLFF. The CDR3 nucleotides are TGCGCCAGCAGCTTGGGATCCGGCGGGCAACTGTTTTTT.

This chain joins TRBV5-1 and TRBJ2-7, with 10 bases that match TRBD2. The CDR3 consists of 15 residues. V dropped 2 bases and J dropped 7; count of bases not matched to a gene: 9. CDR1 and CDR2 (germline): SGHRS, YFSETQ. The CDR3 sequence is CASSFGLAAYNEQYF. CDR3 DNA sequence: TGCGCCAGCAGCTTCGGACTAGCGGCCTACAATGAGCAGTACTTC. Variable domain in full (rest from reference TRBV5-1 and TRBJ2-7): KAGVTQTPRYLIKTRGQQVTLSCSPISGHRSVSWYQQTPGQGLQFLFEYFSETQRNKGNFPGRFSGRQFSNSRSEMNVSTLELGDSALYLCASSFGLAAYNEQYFGPGTRLTVT.

This clonotype has more than one count but fewer than ten. V usage is TRBV7-3 and J usage is TRBJ2-7, with D perhaps TRBD1 (6 bases). Germline CDR1 SGHTA, CDR2 FQGTGA. V was trimmed by 2 bases and J by 4 bases, leaving 18 bases between them. The CDR3 is 16 residues long. The CDR3 is CASSLSRGRGPYEQYF. CDR3 in DNA: TGTGCCAGCAGCTTATCGAGGGGCAGGGGCCCTTACGAGCAGTACTTC.

This clonotype occurred a few times. The V call is TRBV20-1, the J call TRBJ1-2, with 10 bases identical to TRBD1. V lost 2 bases, J lost 4 bases, and 10 bases stayed unmatched. Germline assignment: CDR1 DFQATT and CDR2 SNEGSKA (reference sequence). There are 16 residues in the CDR3. The chain's CDR3 is CSARPGQGSSRYGYTF. CDR3 DNA: TGCAGTGCTAGACCGGGACAGGGGTCATCTCGCTATGGCTACACCTTC.

The rearrangement joins TRBV29-1 to TRBJ2-1; perhaps TRBD2 as D (5 bases). The CDR3 runs 14 residues. Germline V lookup: CDR1 SQVTM, CDR2 ANQGSEA. V lost 5 bases, J lost 6 bases, and 17 bases lay in between. CDR3 region: CSVRVGLLSNEQFF. The CDR3 DNA follows: TGCAGCGTTCGAGTAGGACTTCTTTCCAATGAGCAGTTCTTC.

This clonotype was picked up one time. This sequence joins TRBV19 and TRBJ2-5; perhaps TRBD2 as D (6 bases). CDR3 length: 14 residues. The ends were cut back, 5 bases at V and 1 base at J, with 11 bases in the middle. CDR1 is LNHDA, CDR2 SQIVND, per germline (reference sequence). The CDR3 is CASSWLASQETQYF. DNA of the CDR3: TGTGCCAGTAGTTGGCTAGCGAGCCAAGAGACCCAGTACTTC.

The J gene is TRBJ2-7, the V gene TRBV9, with 12 bases lining up with TRBD2. This CDR3 contains 15 residues. V lost 0 bases and J lost 4; bases outside the gene matches: 2. Germline V lookup: CDR1 SGDLS, CDR2 YYNGEE. The CDR3 coding sequence is TGTGCCAGCAGCGTAGGGACTAGCGGGGTATACGAGCAGTACTTC. This codes for CASSVGTSGVYEQYF.

This clonotype was detected once. CDR3 region: CASSLEGGGTSSYNEQFF. The DNA of the CDR3 is TGTGCCAGCAGCTTAGAAGGTGGAGGGACTAGCAGCTACAATGAGCAGTTCTTC. The genes are TRBV11-1 and TRBJ2-1; 9 positions match TRBD2. J lost 3 bases, V lost 1 base, and 10 bases had no gene match. The CDR3 runs 18 residues. Per germline, CDR1 SGHAT and CDR2 FQDESV (reference sequence).